Each of the 11 T cell receptor beta chains below was sequenced from the same sample in a study of TIL therapy for anti-PD-1-resistant metastatic lung cancer. Time point defined: pre-treatment sample, taken before nivolumab and TIL therapy. The immunoSEQ assay was v3. The repertoire was sequenced with immunoSEQ multiplex PCR; TCRdb's copy has only in-frame clones and lacks some. The sample shows about 60,000 clones, 69% of them seen only once. This specimen consisted of blood, obtained at baseline. Receptor source: a person aged 25 to 80 with non-small cell lung cancer.

This CDR3 is CASSQEGGSPDTQYF. The CDR3 DNA sequence: TGCGCCAGCAGCCAAGAAGGAGGGTCCCCAGATACGCAGTATTTT. J is TRBJ2-3 and V is TRBV4-1; weak D call: TRBD2 (6 bases). Germline V gene sequence: CDR1 MGHRA, CDR2 YSYEKL. The germline V and J ends were trimmed by 0 bases and 4 bases, with 11 bases remaining between them. This CDR3 is built from 15 residues.

The table lists this clone with a few counts. CDR3 nucleotides: TGTGCCAGCAGCGTAGACAGCAATCAGCCCCAGCATTTT. It yields the protein CASSVDSNQPQHF. The chain links TRBV5-4 to TRBJ1-5; D remains ambiguous. V shed 4 bases and J shed 1 base, with 6 bases lying between them. CDR3 length: 13 amino acids. From germline, CDR1 is SGHNT and CDR2 YYREEE (reference sequence).

This clone was detected only a few times. The chain is built from TRBV4-1 and TRBJ2-7; D gene uncertain. The V end lost 1 base, the J end lost 5 bases, and 6 bases lay between the germline ends. Germline V CDR1 and CDR2: MGHRA, YSYEKL. The CDR3 is 12 residues long. The CDR3 nucleotides read TGCGCCAGCAGCCAAGTCGGTGACGAGCAGTACTTC. Residues: CASSQVGDEQYF.

The rearrangement links TRBV5-1 to TRBJ1-1; D remains ambiguous. The CDR3 runs 13 residues. The V end lost 2 bases, the J end lost 4 bases, and 9 bases lay between the germline ends. Germline lookup yields CDR1 SGHRS and CDR2 YFSETQ. The CDR3 loop is CASSFISSTEAFF. CDR3 bases: TGCGCCAGCAGCTTTATTAGTTCCACTGAAGCTTTCTTT.

V is TRBV30 and J is TRBJ2-1; no definite D call. Trimming removed 0 bases from V and 6 bases from J, with 9 bases in between. Germline loops: CDR1 GTSNPN, CDR2 SVGIG (reference sequence). CDR3 length: 13 amino acids. The CDR3 region has the DNA TGTGCCTGGAGTGTCTTACGGACCAATGAGCAGTTCTTC. Protein product: CAWSVLRTNEQFF. The whole variable domain, filled in from reference TRBV30 and TRBJ2-1, reads SQTIHQWPATLVQPVGSPLSLECTVEGTSNPNLYWYRQAAGRGLQLLFYSVGIGQISSEVPQNLSASRPQDRQFILSSKKLLLSDSGFYLCAWSVLRTNEQFFGPGTRLTVL.

The CDR3 reads CASGVDRDDQPQHF. DNA of the CDR3: TGTGCCAGCGGGGTCGACAGGGACGATCAGCCCCAGCATTTT. The V gene is TRBV2, the J gene TRBJ1-5, with 7 nucleotides matching TRBD1. The CDR3 contains 14 residues. J gave up 5 bases and V 8 bases, and 9 bases lay outside the gene matches. The germline CDR1 and CDR2 sequences are SNHLY and FYNNEI.

The rearrangement links TRBV5-1 to TRBJ2-5, with TRBD2 matching over 7 bases. The CDR3 covers 15 residues. Germline V gene sequence: CDR1 SGHRS, CDR2 YFSETQ. V lost 4 bases to trimming and J lost 5 bases; unmatched junction nucleotides: 11. This CDR3 reads CASSTSSGLGETQYF. Here the CDR3 DNA reads TGCGCCAGCAGCACGAGTAGCGGGCTAGGGGAGACCCAGTACTTC.

The chain links TRBV9 to TRBJ2-5, with 12 bases fitting TRBD2. CDR3 length equals 16 residues. Trimming took 4 bases from V and 5 from J; bases not matched to a gene: 9. Per germline, CDR1 SGDLS and CDR2 YYNGEE. This chain's CDR3 is CASSTQGLAGLETQYF. CDR3 nucleotides: TGTGCCAGCAGCACCCAAGGACTAGCGGGATTGGAGACCCAGTACTTC.

The J gene is TRBJ2-1, the V gene TRBV30, with unresolved D. Trimming stripped 1 base from V and 0 bases from J, with 7 bases between. The germline V gene encodes CDR1 GTSNPN and CDR2 SVGIG (reference sequence). The CDR3 covers 14 residues. In nucleotides, the CDR3 is TGTGCCTGGAGTGGTGGCAGCTCCTACAATGAGCAGTTCTTC. It yields the protein CAWSGGSSYNEQFF.

This chain uses TRBV5-5 with TRBJ1-1; 8 bases map to TRBD1. V lost 6 bases to trimming and J lost 0 bases; unmatched junction nucleotides: 10. CDR1 and CDR2 from the germline V gene are SGHKS and YYEKEE (reference sequence). CDR3 length: 16 amino acids. CDR3 loop: CASTRGGDRLNTEAFF. The CDR3 nucleotides read TGTGCCAGCACTCGGGGCGGGGACAGGTTGAACACTGAAGCTTTCTTT.

This clone has only a few counts. The rearrangement uses TRBV7-9 and TRBJ1-1, with 8 nucleotides matching TRBD1. The J segment lost 4 bases and the V segment lost 5 bases, leaving 3 bases of the junction unmatched. There are 13 residues in the CDR3. CDR1 and CDR2 from the germline V gene are SEHNR and FQNEAQ (reference sequence). This CDR3 reads CASSQTGGTEAFF. For the CDR3, the DNA is TGTGCCAGCAGCCAAACAGGGGGCACTGAAGCTTTCTTT. Full variable domain (rest looked up from reference TRBV7-9 and TRBJ1-1): DTGVSQNPRHKITKRGQNVTFRCDPISEHNRLYWYRQTLGQGPEFLTYFQNEAQLEKSRLLSDRFSAERPKGSFSTLEIQRTEQGDSAMYLCASSQTGGTEAFFGQGTRLTVV.